The 26 T cell receptor beta chains in this list originate from one sample, sequenced in a study of T-cell reconstitution after alpha-beta-depleted transplantation in children. TCRbeta library preparation incorporated unique molecular identifiers. TCRdb re-derived calls from the PCR reads in MiXCR, one entry per CDR3 protein. In the table there are a few hundred thousand distinct CDR3 sequences, around 12% of which are singletons. The starting material was PBMCs from the stem cell graft donor, obtained from the stem cell graft. The receptors shown here come from a human donor who donated a stem cell graft to a child with combined immunodeficiency.

This chain uses TRBV15 with TRBJ2-3; D is ambiguous. The V and J ends lost 6 bases and 4 bases respectively, with 11 bases between them. The CDR3 runs to 13 residues. Germline-derived CDR1 and CDR2 are LNHNV and YYDKDF (reference sequence). The CDR3 DNA reads as TGTGCCACCAGGCCCCCTAGATCAGATACGCAGTATTTT. Amino acid sequence: CATRPPRSDTQYF.

In its sample, this clonotype was seen many times. The V and J genes are TRBV18 and TRBJ1-5; D perhaps matches TRBD1 (5 bases). Per germline, CDR1 KGHSH and CDR2 LQKENI. With 1 base removed from V and 2 bases from J, the gap between germline ends came to 12 bases. CDR3 length: 16 residues. The chain's CDR3 is CASSPRDSRGNQPQHF. CDR3 sequence (DNA): TGTGCCAGCTCACCACGGGACTCAAGAGGCAATCAGCCCCAGCATTTT.

The table lists this clonotype with many counts. The V and J genes are TRBV27 and TRBJ2-3, with 13 positions matching TRBD2. J gave up 0 bases and V 6 bases, and 6 bases lay outside the gene matches. Germline V gene lookup returns CDR1 MNHEY and CDR2 SMNVEV (reference sequence). The CDR3 has 17 amino acids. The CDR3 coding sequence is TGTGCCAGCAGGCTGACTAGCGGGGGGCTTAGCACAGATACGCAGTATTTT. Translation gives CASRLTSGGLSTDTQYF.

This clonotype was seen ten or more times. V is TRBV24-1 and J is TRBJ2-1; D uncertain. This CDR3 is 12 amino acids long. The germline CDR1 and CDR2 sequences are KGHDR and SFDVKD. Trimming took off 4 bases at V and 5 bases at J, with 5 bases between the two ends. CDR3 sequence reads: CATSEKNNEQFF. CDR3 in DNA: TGTGCCACCAGTGAAAAGAACAATGAGCAGTTCTTC.

The sample holds many counts of this clonotype. The chain recombines TRBV12-3 or TRBV12-4 with TRBJ1-1; maybe TRBD1 (6 bases). The CDR3 covers 13 residues. The V end lost 3 bases, the J end lost 8 bases, and 13 bases lay between the germline ends. The DNA for the CDR3 is TGTGCCAGCAGTTTGCAGGGGAGAGGCGAAGCTTTCTTT. It translates to CASSLQGRGEAFF.

This clonotype was seen a handful of times. This chain uses TRBV7-3 with TRBJ2-5, with 11 bases aligning to TRBD2. Germline V gene data show CDR1 as SGHTA and CDR2 as FQGTGA. J was trimmed by 5 bases and V by 4 bases; bases with no gene match: 6. CDR3 length: 15 residues. For the CDR3, the DNA is TGTGCCAGCAGCTCGACTAGCGGGGTCCAGGAGACCCAGTACTTC. The encoded protein is CASSSTSGVQETQYF.

The chain combines TRBV5-1 with TRBJ2-7; D remains unclear. The CDR3 is made up of 14 amino acids. CDR1 SGHRS and CDR2 YFSETQ come from the germline V gene. V was clipped by 4 bases and J by 5 bases, with 16 bases between them. The CDR3, as DNA: TGCGCCAGCAGCCTTACTGATCCCCATAACGAGCAGTACTTC. It codes for CASSLTDPHNEQYF.

This clonotype was seen many times. The chain links TRBV5-1 to TRBJ2-1; TRBD1 is a possible D gene (5 bases). Germline values: CDR1 SGHRS, CDR2 YFSETQ. CDR3 size: 16 residues. Trimming pared 1 base from V and 0 bases from J, leaving 11 bases between. The CDR3 nucleotides read TGCGCCAGCAGCTTGCTACAGGTCAGCTCCTACAATGAGCAGTTCTTC. It translates to CASSLLQVSSYNEQFF. Combining the CDR3 with reference TRBV5-1 and TRBJ2-1 gives the whole variable domain KAGVTQTPRYLIKTRGQQVTLSCSPISGHRSVSWYQQTPGQGLQFLFEYFSETQRNKGNFPGRFSGRQFSNSRSEMNVSTLELGDSALYLCASSLLQVSSYNEQFFGPGTRLTVL.

There are many counts of this clonotype. The chain is built from TRBV12-3 or TRBV12-4 and TRBJ2-7; 9 bases map to TRBD2. The CDR3 length is 15 residues. With 3 bases clipped from V and 4 bases from J, the junction kept 7 bases outside the gene matches. The CDR3 is CASSLGAGGAYEQYF. In nucleotides, the CDR3 is TGTGCCAGCAGTTTGGGAGCGGGAGGTGCTTACGAGCAGTACTTC.

This clonotype was seen at least ten times. The rearrangement uses TRBV3-1 and TRBJ2-5; D is possibly TRBD1 or TRBD2 (6 bases each). V was pared by 5 bases and J by 5 bases, with 12 bases between. Germline CDR1 and CDR2: LGHDT and YNNKEL (reference sequence). CDR3 length: 13 residues. The CDR3 bases are TGTGCCAGCAGCACTCTAGGGGGGGAGACCCAGTACTTC. This codes for CASSTLGGETQYF.

V and J are TRBV5-1 and TRBJ2-5; TRBD2 agrees at 8 bases. The germline V gene has CDR1 SGHRS and CDR2 YFSETQ. This CDR3 contains 15 residues. V shed 0 bases and J 4 bases; nucleotides not matched to a gene: 5. This CDR3 reads CASSLAGGGGETQYF. DNA for the CDR3: TGCGCCAGCAGCTTGGCCGGGGGGGGCGGAGAGACCCAGTACTTC.

The V gene is TRBV6-2 or TRBV6-3, the J gene TRBJ1-5; 10 bases line up with TRBD1. The CDR3 spans 13 residues. Germline lookup yields CDR1 MNHEY and CDR2 SVGEGT. Losses at the gene ends were 7 bases for V and 11 bases for J; bases not matched to a gene: 8. The chain's CDR3 is CASKKRDRGAQHF. CDR3 DNA sequence: TGTGCCAGCAAGAAAAGGGACAGGGGAGCCCAGCATTTT.

The chain is built from TRBV18 and TRBJ2-3, with no clear D. Trimming removed 0 bases at V and 2 bases at J, with 9 bases between. Looked up from germline, CDR1 is KGHSH and CDR2 is LQKENI. The CDR3 has 15 residues. The DNA of the CDR3 is TGTGCCAGCTCACCACCGGACGCCGTCACAGATACGCAGTATTTT. Protein: CASSPPDAVTDTQYF.

Only a few counts were recorded for this clonotype. This chain joins TRBV6-1 and TRBJ1-5, with D maybe TRBD1 (5 bases). V dropped 6 bases and J dropped 2 bases, with 17 bases sitting between them. Germline V lookup: CDR1 MNHNS, CDR2 SASEGT. The length of the CDR3 is 16 residues. For the CDR3, the DNA is TGTGCCAGCAGCCCCCCGGGGGTGAGTGGCAATCAGCCCCAGCATTTT. It translates to CASSPPGVSGNQPQHF.

Ten or more counts support this clonotype. V is TRBV20-1 and J is TRBJ2-3, with D possibly being TRBD2 (6 bases). With 6 bases removed from V and 4 bases from J, the gap between germline ends came to 17 bases. CDR1 and CDR2 (germline): DFQATT, SNEGSKA (reference sequence). This CDR3 has 14 amino acids. For the CDR3, the DNA is TGCAGTGCAAAATTCCTAGCGTACTCAGATACGCAGTATTTT. It specifies CSAKFLAYSDTQYF.

V is TRBV29-1 and J is TRBJ2-2; D is possibly TRBD2 (6 bases). Germline lookup yields CDR1 SQVTM and CDR2 ANQGSEA. The CDR3 runs to 14 residues. V gave up 4 bases and J gave up 6 bases, with 15 bases separating them. CDR3 sequence (DNA): TGCAGCGTTGCCTTTGGGACTTCCCCCGGGGAGCTGTTTTTT. This translates into CSVAFGTSPGELFF.

Here the CDR3 reads CASSLVQGMYQETQYF. CDR3 coding DNA: TGTGCCAGCAGCTTAGTACAGGGGATGTACCAAGAGACCCAGTACTTC. The rearrangement links TRBV7-2 to TRBJ2-5; 7 bases are shared with TRBD1. From germline, CDR1 is SGHTA and CDR2 FQGNSA. Trimming at V came to 1 base and at J to 0 bases, leaving 5 bases not matched to a gene. This CDR3 contains 16 residues.

This rearrangement joins TRBV12-3 or TRBV12-4 to TRBJ2-7; D might be TRBD1 or TRBD2, each matching 6 bases. The CDR3 is 15 amino acids. Between the trimmed V and J ends, which lost 3 bases and 13 bases, there was a span of 25 bases. As DNA, the CDR3 is TGTGCCAGCAGTTTGGGTGCGGATGGAGGGGGGCCGCTATACTTC. It encodes CASSLGADGGGPLYF.

The chain combines TRBV5-5 with TRBJ2-1; D may match TRBD1 or TRBD2 (6 bases each). The CDR3 has 17 amino acids. V dropped 4 bases and J dropped 4 bases, with 21 bases sitting between them. Germline V gives CDR1 SGHKS, CDR2 YYEKEE (reference sequence). The CDR3 region is CASSPPRGGGLYNEQFF. CDR3 nucleotide sequence: TGTGCCAGCAGCCCACCCCGAGGTGGGGGGCTGTACAATGAGCAGTTCTTC.

The CDR3 DNA sequence: TGTGCCAGCAGTTACTCGGGAGGTATTAAGCAGTACTTC. Its protein product is CASSYSGGIKQYF. V and J are TRBV6-5 and TRBJ2-7; maybe TRBD2 (6 bases). The V gene lost 0 bases and the J gene lost 8 bases, with 11 bases spanning the gap. This CDR3 comprises 13 residues. CDR1 and CDR2 from the germline V gene are MNHEY and SVGAGI.

This clonotype has more than one count but fewer than ten. The chain combines TRBV29-1 with TRBJ2-7, with 7 bases matching TRBD1. CDR3 size: 14 residues. Germline V gives CDR1 SQVTM, CDR2 ANQGSEA. Losses at the gene ends were 3 bases for V and 0 bases for J; bases not matched to a gene: 5. The CDR3 DNA is TGCAGCGTTGACCCGACAGGGAGCTCCTACGAGCAGTACTTC. This translates into CSVDPTGSSYEQYF.

In its sample, this clonotype was seen a few times. V usage is TRBV20-1 and J usage is TRBJ2-5; 12 bases align to TRBD2. The J segment lost 3 bases and the V segment lost 6 bases, leaving 8 bases of the junction unmatched. The V gene's germline CDR1 is DFQATT and CDR2 SNEGSKA (reference sequence). The CDR3 contains 15 residues. The CDR3 coding sequence is TGCAGTGCAACCGCTCCTAGCGGGGGGGAAGAGACCCAGTACTTC. Translated: CSATAPSGGEETQYF.

This clonotype was seen more than once but under ten times. The chain uses TRBV9 and TRBJ2-1; D not resolved. CDR3 length equals 13 residues. V was pared by 0 bases and J by 5 bases, with 6 bases between. The germline gives CDR1 SGDLS, CDR2 YYNGEE. Here the CDR3 reads CASSVATDNEQFF. The CDR3 nucleotides are TGTGCCAGCAGCGTAGCTACTGACAATGAGCAGTTCTTC.

This clonotype was counted many times. The CDR3 spells CASSQGLPGDEQYF. DNA of the CDR3: TGTGCCAGCAGCCAAGGCCTCCCTGGGGACGAGCAGTACTTC. The rearrangement uses TRBV3-1 and TRBJ2-7; no definite D call. This CDR3 is 14 amino acids long. V lost 1 base and J lost 5, with 12 bases in between. CDR1 and CDR2 from the germline V gene are LGHDT and YNNKEL (reference sequence).

The V call is TRBV7-2, the J call TRBJ2-1, with 9 bases matching TRBD2. Germline-derived CDR1 and CDR2 are SGHTA and FQGNSA. This CDR3 is built from 14 residues. The V gene end was trimmed by 6 bases and the J gene end by 8 bases; junction bases not matched to a gene: 8. This CDR3 is CASSRGRGGDEQFF. In nucleotides, the CDR3 is TGTGCCAGCAGTCGGGGGCGGGGGGGCGATGAGCAGTTCTTC.

This clonotype has more than one count but fewer than ten. The chain links TRBV3-1 to TRBJ2-3; a weak D match, TRBD2 (5 bases). The germline V gene has CDR1 LGHDT and CDR2 YNNKEL (reference sequence). V was shortened by 4 bases and J by 0 bases, with 11 bases between the two germline ends. The length of the CDR3 is 15 residues. CDR3 coding DNA: TGTGCCAGCAGCCCGGGGAGCGTCAGCACAGATACGCAGTATTTT. It is translated as CASSPGSVSTDTQYF.